One and the same sample provided the 17 T cell receptor beta chains below, sequenced in a study of early T cells in non-severe SARS-CoV-2 infection. TCRdb called the 5' RACE reads again in MiXCR, with one record for every CDR3 protein. The table has 55,000 to 65,000 distinct CDR3 sequences, 10% to 13% seen once. Sequences were obtained from whole blood. The source is an adult who was a healthcare worker with PCR-confirmed SARS-CoV-2 infection or an uninfected control (not recorded which).

This clonotype was detected ten times or more. The V and J genes are TRBV5-6 and TRBJ2-7; D tentatively reads TRBD1 or TRBD2 (5 bases each). CDR1 and CDR2 from the germline V gene are SGHDT and YYEEEE. The CDR3 runs to 12 residues. Trimming took off 2 bases at V and 5 bases at J, with 8 bases between the two ends. Here the CDR3 reads CASSFRENEQYF. The DNA of the CDR3 is TGTGCCAGCAGCTTCAGGGAGAACGAGCAGTACTTC.

V and J are TRBV3-1 and TRBJ2-7; tentatively, D is TRBD2 (6 bases). The CDR3 is made up of 15 amino acids. CDR1 LGHDT and CDR2 YNNKEL come from the germline V gene (reference sequence). Trimming took 2 bases from V and 3 from J, leaving 14 bases between them. The CDR3 here is CASSQSRGGYYEQYF. CDR3 DNA: TGTGCCAGCAGCCAAAGTCGGGGAGGCTACTACGAGCAGTACTTC.

This clonotype was counted many times. The chain combines TRBV2 with TRBJ2-3; D is possibly TRBD2 (6 bases). Germline CDR1 and CDR2: SNHLY and FYNNEI. V lost 5 bases to trimming and J lost 7 bases, with 19 bases between them. CDR3 length: 15 amino acids. For the CDR3, the DNA is TGTGCCAGCAGTACCGGACTAAATACTCTAAATACGCAGTATTTT. It is translated as CASSTGLNTLNTQYF.

This clonotype turned up a few times. V and J are TRBV9 and TRBJ2-1; a weak D match, TRBD1 (5 bases). Trimming cost V 1 base and J 9 bases, with 14 bases left between them. The CDR3 consists of 14 residues. Germline loops: CDR1 SGDLS, CDR2 YYNGEE. The CDR3 coding sequence is TGTGCCAGCAGCGTACCCGACATAAGGGGTGAGCAGTTCTTC. Translation gives CASSVPDIRGEQFF. Combining the CDR3 with reference TRBV9 and TRBJ2-1 gives the whole variable domain DSGVTQTPKHLITATGQRVTLRCSPRSGDLSVYWYQQSLDQGLQFLIQYYNGEERAKGNILERFSAQQFPDLHSELNLSSLELGDSALYFCASSVPDIRGEQFFGPGTRLTVL.

A few counts support this clonotype. The rearrangement uses TRBV9 and TRBJ1-2; possible D gene TRBD1, 5 bases. CDR1 is SGDLS and CDR2 is YYNGEE in the germline V gene. The CDR3 extends over 18 amino acids. Deletions cut 0 bases from V and 1 base from J, with 19 bases between. This CDR3 is CASSVDRDSNGDNYGYTF. CDR3 nucleotides: TGTGCCAGCAGCGTAGACCGGGACTCAAATGGGGATAACTATGGCTACACCTTC.

This chain links TRBV7-2 with TRBJ1-1; tentative D call: TRBD1 (5 bases). Trimming stripped 2 bases from V and 1 base from J, with 11 bases between. Germline V lookup: CDR1 SGHTA, CDR2 FQGNSA. The CDR3 contains 15 residues. Written as DNA, the CDR3 is TGTGCCAGCAGCTTATCACACAGGAAGAACACTGAAGCTTTCTTT. Translating gives CASSLSHRKNTEAFF.

The table lists this clonotype with a few counts. V usage is TRBV7-9 and J usage is TRBJ1-1; 9 nucleotides agree with TRBD1. The CDR3 has 14 amino acids. The ends lost 5 bases at V and 6 bases at J; junction bases unmatched: 7. In germline, CDR1 is SEHNR, CDR2 FQNEAQ (reference sequence). The CDR3 reads CASSDTGGASEAFF. CDR3 sequence (DNA): TGTGCCAGCAGCGATACAGGGGGCGCTTCTGAAGCTTTCTTT.

A word on this clonotype: A clone one base away is much larger, so this may be a read error. The J gene is TRBJ1-2, the V gene TRBV5-1; D may be TRBD1 (5 bases). The CDR3 is made up of 12 amino acids. Germline values: CDR1 SGHRS, CDR2 YFSETQ. V lost 3 bases and J 8 bases, leaving 11 bases between the germline ends. The CDR3 sequence is CASSWGLTGYTF. The CDR3 coding sequence is TGCGCCAGCAGCTGGGGACTGACCGGCTACACCTTC.

V gene TRBV29-1 combines with J gene TRBJ1-1, with a possible D match to TRBD1 (5 bases). Germline V gene lookup returns CDR1 SQVTM and CDR2 ANQGSEA. V lost 6 bases, J lost 6 bases, and 11 bases lay in between. The length of the CDR3 is 11 residues. The CDR3 DNA reads TGCAGCGTCGATCGGGGGGCTGAAGCTTTCTTT. This codes for CSVDRGAEAFF.

This clonotype showed up many times. The chain recombines TRBV28 with TRBJ2-1; the D gene could be TRBD1 or TRBD2 (5 bases each). Germline V gene sequence: CDR1 MDHEN, CDR2 SYDVKM. Trimming shortened V by 8 bases and J by 2 bases, and 13 bases separated the two germline ends. The CDR3 is made up of 14 amino acids. CDR3 bases: TGTGCCAGCGATGGGACCAATACCTACAATGAGCAGTTCTTC. This gives the protein CASDGTNTYNEQFF.

This clonotype was seen a handful of times. J is TRBJ2-5 and V is TRBV7-9; 9 bases fit TRBD2. The CDR3 is 15 amino acids. V gave up 7 bases and J gave up 3 bases; unmatched junction bases: 9. Germline values: CDR1 SEHNR, CDR2 FQNEAQ (reference sequence). CDR3 nucleotide sequence: TGTGCCAGCACCACCGTTTCTAGCGGGGAAGAGACCCAGTACTTC. This encodes CASTTVSSGEETQYF.

The chain recombines TRBV7-2 with TRBJ2-3; no clear D gene. The CDR3 loop spans 14 amino acids. The V and J ends lost 4 bases and 0 bases respectively, with 8 bases between them. Germline CDR1 reads SGHTA; CDR2 reads FQGNSA. This CDR3 reads CASSSGRSTDTQYF. CDR3 sequence (DNA): TGTGCCAGCAGCTCAGGACGGAGCACAGATACGCAGTATTTT.

The chain uses TRBV20-1 and TRBJ1-6, with TRBD1 matching 8 bases. Germline CDR1 DFQATT, CDR2 SNEGSKA (reference sequence). There are 16 residues in the CDR3. J gave up 1 base and V 4 bases, and 6 bases lay outside the gene matches. The CDR3 sequence is CSAIGQGHSYNSPLHF. CDR3 sequence (DNA): TGCAGTGCTATTGGACAGGGCCATTCCTATAATTCACCCCTCCACTTT.

Many counts were recorded for this clonotype. V gene TRBV6-6 combines with J gene TRBJ2-3; either TRBD1 or TRBD2 may supply D (5 bases each). Trimming took off 4 bases at V and 3 bases at J, with 17 bases between the two ends. The CDR3 totals 16 residues. CDR1 and CDR2 from the germline V gene are MNHNY and SVGAGI (reference sequence). The CDR3 coding sequence is TGTGCCAGCAGTTCCCCGACACCAGAGGGGACAGATACGCAGTATTTT. The encoded protein is CASSSPTPEGTDTQYF.

The table lists this clonotype with a few counts. This chain connects TRBV11-2 to TRBJ2-3; 8 nucleotides match TRBD1. Per germline, CDR1 SGHAT and CDR2 FQNNGV. The CDR3 sequence is 15 residues long. Trimming at V came to 1 base and at J to 8 bases, leaving 8 bases not matched to a gene. The CDR3 DNA reads TGTGCCAGCAGCTTAGCAGGGGGCGACCTTGGTACGCAGTATTTT. This codes for CASSLAGGDLGTQYF.

The chain carries TRBV15 and TRBJ2-5; 8 bases are shared with TRBD1. V was pared by 3 bases and J by 5 bases, with 2 bases of the junction left unmatched. CDR3 size: 13 residues. Germline V gene data show CDR1 as LNHNV and CDR2 as YYDKDF (reference sequence). The CDR3 spells CATSSRQGETQYF. In DNA form, the CDR3 reads TGTGCCACCAGCAGTAGACAGGGGGAGACCCAGTACTTC.

This clonotype was counted ten times or more. The chain has TRBV5-5 and TRBJ2-3, with TRBD1 as a possible D gene (6 bases). There are 17 residues in the CDR3. Deletions cut 1 base from V and 2 bases from J, with 17 bases between. In germline, CDR1 is SGHKS, CDR2 YYEKEE (reference sequence). The CDR3 is CASSLRQAPWDTDTQYF. The CDR3 nucleotides read TGTGCCAGCAGCTTGAGACAGGCCCCATGGGACACAGATACGCAGTATTTT.